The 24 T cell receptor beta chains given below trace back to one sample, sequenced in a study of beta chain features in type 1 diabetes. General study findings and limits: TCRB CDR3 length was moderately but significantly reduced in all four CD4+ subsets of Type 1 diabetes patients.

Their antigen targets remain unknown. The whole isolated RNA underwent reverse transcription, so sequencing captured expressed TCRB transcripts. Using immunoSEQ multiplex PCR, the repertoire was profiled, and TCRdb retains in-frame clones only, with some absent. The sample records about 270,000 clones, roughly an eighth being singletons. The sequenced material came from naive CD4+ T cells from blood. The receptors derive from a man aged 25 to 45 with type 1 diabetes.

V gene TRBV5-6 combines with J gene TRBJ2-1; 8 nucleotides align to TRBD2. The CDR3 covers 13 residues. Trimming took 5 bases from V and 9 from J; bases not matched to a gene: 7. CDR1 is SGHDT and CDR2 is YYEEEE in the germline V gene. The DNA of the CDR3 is TGTGCCAGCAGGGGACTAGGGGAGGTTGAGCAGTTCTTC. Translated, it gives CASRGLGEVEQFF.

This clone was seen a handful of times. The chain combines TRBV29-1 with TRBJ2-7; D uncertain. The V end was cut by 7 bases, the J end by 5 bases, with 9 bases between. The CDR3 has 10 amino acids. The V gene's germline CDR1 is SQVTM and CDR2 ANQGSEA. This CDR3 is CSATGNEQYF. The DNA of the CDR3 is TGCAGCGCTACGGGTAACGAGCAGTACTTC.

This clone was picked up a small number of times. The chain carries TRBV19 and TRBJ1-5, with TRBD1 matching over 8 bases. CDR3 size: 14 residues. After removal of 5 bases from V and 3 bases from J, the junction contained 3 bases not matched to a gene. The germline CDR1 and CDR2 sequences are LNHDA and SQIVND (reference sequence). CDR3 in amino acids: CASSSGQDNQPQHF. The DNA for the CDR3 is TGTGCCAGTAGTTCGGGACAGGACAATCAGCCCCAGCATTTT.

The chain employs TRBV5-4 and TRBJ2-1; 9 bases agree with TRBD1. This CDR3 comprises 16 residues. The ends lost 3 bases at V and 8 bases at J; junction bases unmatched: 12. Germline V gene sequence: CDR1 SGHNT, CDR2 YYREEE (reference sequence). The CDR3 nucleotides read TGTGCCAGCAGCTGGGGTACAGGGGGCCTTTTCCATGAGCAGTTCTTC. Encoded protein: CASSWGTGGLFHEQFF.

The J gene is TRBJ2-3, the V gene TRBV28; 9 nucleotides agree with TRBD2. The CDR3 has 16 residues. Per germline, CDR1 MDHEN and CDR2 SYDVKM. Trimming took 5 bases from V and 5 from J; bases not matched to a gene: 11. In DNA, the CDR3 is TGTGCCAGCAGTCAAGGGACTAGCTTTGTCAAAGATACGCAGTATTTT. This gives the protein CASSQGTSFVKDTQYF.

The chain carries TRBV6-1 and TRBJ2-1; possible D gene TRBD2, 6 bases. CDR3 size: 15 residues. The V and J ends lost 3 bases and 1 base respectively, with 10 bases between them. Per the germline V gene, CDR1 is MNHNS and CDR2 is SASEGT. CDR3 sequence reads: CASSEGRYSYNEQFF. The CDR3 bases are TGTGCCAGCAGTGAGGGGAGGTATTCCTACAATGAGCAGTTCTTC.

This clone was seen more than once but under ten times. CDR3 sequence: CASSQVVGRPDTQYF. The CDR3 nucleotides read TGCGCCAGCAGCCAAGTGGTGGGCCGCCCAGATACGCAGTATTTT. The rearrangement links TRBV4-3 to TRBJ2-3, with unresolved D. The CDR3 sequence is 15 residues long. Trimming removed 1 base at V and 4 bases at J, with 12 bases between. Per the germline V gene, CDR1 is LGHNA and CDR2 is YSLEER.

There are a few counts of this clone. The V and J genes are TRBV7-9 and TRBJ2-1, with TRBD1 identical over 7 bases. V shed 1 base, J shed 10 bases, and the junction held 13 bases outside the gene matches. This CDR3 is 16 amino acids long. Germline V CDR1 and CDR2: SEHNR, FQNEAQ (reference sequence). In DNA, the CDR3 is TGTGCCAGCAGCTTAGAGAGAGGGGGCATCCCCATGGAGCAGTTCTTC. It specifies CASSLERGGIPMEQFF.

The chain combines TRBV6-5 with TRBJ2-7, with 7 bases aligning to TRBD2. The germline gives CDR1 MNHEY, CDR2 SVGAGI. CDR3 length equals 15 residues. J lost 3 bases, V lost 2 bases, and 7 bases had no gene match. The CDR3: CASSYGREVGYEQYF. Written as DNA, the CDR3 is TGTGCCAGCAGTTACGGTCGGGAGGTAGGCTACGAGCAGTACTTC.

As DNA, the CDR3 is TGTGCCAGCAGCGTCAACCTAGCCCCGGCGGAGACCCAGTACTTC. Its translation: CASSVNLAPAETQYF. The J gene is TRBJ2-5, the V gene TRBV9, with a weak D call TRBD2 (5 bases). Trimming stripped 2 bases from V and 5 bases from J, with 16 bases between. This CDR3 is 15 amino acids long. Per germline, CDR1 SGDLS and CDR2 YYNGEE.

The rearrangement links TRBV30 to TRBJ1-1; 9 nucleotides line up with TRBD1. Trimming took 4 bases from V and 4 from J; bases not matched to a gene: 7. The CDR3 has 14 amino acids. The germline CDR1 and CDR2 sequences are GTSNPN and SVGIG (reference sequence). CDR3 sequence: CAWKRWDRATEAFF. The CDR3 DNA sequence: TGTGCCTGGAAGAGGTGGGACAGGGCCACTGAAGCTTTCTTT.

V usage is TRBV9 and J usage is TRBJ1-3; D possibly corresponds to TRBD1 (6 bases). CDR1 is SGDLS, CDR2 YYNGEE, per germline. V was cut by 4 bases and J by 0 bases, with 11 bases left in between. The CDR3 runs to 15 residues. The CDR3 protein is CASSTQGSSGNTIYF. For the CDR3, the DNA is TGTGCCAGCAGCACACAGGGTTCCTCTGGAAACACCATATATTTT.

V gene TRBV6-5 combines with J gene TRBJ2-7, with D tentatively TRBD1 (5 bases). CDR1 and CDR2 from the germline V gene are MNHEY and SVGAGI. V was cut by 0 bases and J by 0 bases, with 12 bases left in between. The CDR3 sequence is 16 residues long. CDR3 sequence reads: CASSYSAGMSSYEQYF. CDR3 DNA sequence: TGTGCCAGCAGTTACTCCGCAGGGATGAGCTCCTACGAGCAGTACTTC.

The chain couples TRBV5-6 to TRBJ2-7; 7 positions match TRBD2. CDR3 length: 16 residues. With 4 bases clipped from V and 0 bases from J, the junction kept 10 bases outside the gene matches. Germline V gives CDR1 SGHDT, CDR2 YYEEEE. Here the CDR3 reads CASSPGLSGISYEQYF. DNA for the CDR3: TGTGCCAGCAGCCCCGGTCTCAGCGGGATCTCCTACGAGCAGTACTTC. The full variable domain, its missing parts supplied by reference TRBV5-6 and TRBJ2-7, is DAGVTQSPTHLIKTRGQQVTLRCSPKSGHDTVSWYQQALGQGPQFIFQYYEEEERQRGNFPDRFSGHQFPNYSSELNVNALLLGDSALYLCASSPGLSGISYEQYFGPGTRLTVT.

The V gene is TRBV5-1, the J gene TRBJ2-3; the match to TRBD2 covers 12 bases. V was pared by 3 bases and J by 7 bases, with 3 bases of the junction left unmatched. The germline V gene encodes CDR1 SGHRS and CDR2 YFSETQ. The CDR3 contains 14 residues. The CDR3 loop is CASSSGLAGNTQYF. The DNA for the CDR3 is TGCGCCAGCAGCTCGGGACTAGCGGGTAATACGCAGTATTTT.

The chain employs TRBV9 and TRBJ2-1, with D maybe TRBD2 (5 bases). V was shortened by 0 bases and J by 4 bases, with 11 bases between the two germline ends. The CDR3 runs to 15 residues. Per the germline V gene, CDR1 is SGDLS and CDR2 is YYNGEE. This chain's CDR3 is CASSVVSGRYNEQFF. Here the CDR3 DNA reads TGTGCCAGCAGCGTAGTGAGCGGAAGATACAATGAGCAGTTCTTC.

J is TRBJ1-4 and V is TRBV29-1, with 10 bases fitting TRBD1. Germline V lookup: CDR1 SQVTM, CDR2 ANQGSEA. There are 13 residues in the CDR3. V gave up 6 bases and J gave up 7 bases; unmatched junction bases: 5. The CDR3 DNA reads TGCAGCGTGTGGACAGGGGGTTTTGAAAAACTGTTTTTT. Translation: CSVWTGGFEKLFF.

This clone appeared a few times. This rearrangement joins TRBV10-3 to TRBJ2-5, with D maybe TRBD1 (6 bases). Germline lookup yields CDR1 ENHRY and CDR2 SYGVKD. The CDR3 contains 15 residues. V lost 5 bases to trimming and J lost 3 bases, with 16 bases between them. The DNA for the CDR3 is TGTGCCATCAGTAATTTCGGACAGCGAGAAGAGACCCAGTACTTC. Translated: CAISNFGQREETQYF.

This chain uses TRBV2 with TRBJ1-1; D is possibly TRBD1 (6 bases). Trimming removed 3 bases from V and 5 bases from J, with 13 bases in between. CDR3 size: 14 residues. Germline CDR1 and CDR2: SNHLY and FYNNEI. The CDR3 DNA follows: TGTGCCAGCAGTGAGGGCAGGGGAAGGACTGAAGCTTTCTTT. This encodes CASSEGRGRTEAFF.

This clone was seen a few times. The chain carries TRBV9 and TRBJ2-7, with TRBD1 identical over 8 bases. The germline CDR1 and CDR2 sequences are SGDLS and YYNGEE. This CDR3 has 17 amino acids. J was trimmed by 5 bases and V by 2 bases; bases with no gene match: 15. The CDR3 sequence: CASSVYGGSGGQNEQYF. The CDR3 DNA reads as TGTGCCAGCAGCGTGTATGGAGGTTCAGGGGGCCAGAACGAGCAGTACTTC.

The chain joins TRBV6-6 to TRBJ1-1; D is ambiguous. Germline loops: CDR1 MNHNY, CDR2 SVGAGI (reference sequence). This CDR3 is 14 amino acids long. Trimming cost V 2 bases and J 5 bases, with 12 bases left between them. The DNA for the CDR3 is TGTGCCAGCAGTTACCTCGTCGAGGTGACTGAAGCTTTCTTT. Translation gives CASSYLVEVTEAFF.

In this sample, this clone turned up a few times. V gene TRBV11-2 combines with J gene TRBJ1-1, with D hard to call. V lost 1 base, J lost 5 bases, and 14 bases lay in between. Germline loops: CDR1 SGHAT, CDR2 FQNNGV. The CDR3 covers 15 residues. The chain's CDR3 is CASSLVAPAGTEAFF. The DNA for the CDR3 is TGTGCCAGCAGCTTAGTCGCCCCCGCGGGGACTGAAGCTTTCTTT. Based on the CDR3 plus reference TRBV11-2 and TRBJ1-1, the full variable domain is EAGVAQSPRYKIIEKRQSVAFWCNPISGHATLYWYQQILGQGPKLLIQFQNNGVVDDSQLPKDRFSAERLKGVDSTLKIQPAKLEDSAVYLCASSLVAPAGTEAFFGQGTRLTVV.

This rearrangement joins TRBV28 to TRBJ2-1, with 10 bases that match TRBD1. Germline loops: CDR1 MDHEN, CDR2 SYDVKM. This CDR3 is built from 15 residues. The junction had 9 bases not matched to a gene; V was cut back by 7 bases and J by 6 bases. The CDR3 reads CASTNPGTGVNEQFF. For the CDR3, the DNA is TGTGCCAGCACTAATCCCGGGACAGGGGTCAATGAGCAGTTCTTC.

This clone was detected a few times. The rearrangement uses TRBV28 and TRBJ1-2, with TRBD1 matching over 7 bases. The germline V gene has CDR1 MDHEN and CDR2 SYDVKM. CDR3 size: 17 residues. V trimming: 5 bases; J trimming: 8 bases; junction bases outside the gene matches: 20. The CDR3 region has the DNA TGTGCCAGCAGTCGCGGAATTCGAGGGGGCGCGGGGGGCGGCTACACCTTC. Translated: CASSRGIRGGAGGGYTF.